Shown below are 2 T cell receptor beta chains from a single sample sequenced in a study of neoadjuvant anti-PD-1 for oral cavity cancer. This table comes from immunoSEQ multiplex PCR, and its TCRdb copy is limited to in-frame clones, with some not included. Among some 22,000 clones listed, under 30% were seen once. Time point meaning: after neoadjuvant nivolumab, at surgical resection. The source material was tumor tissue, sampled after nivolumab (anti-PD-1) treatment. These receptors all stem from a person between 35 and 79 years old with oral cavity squamous cell carcinoma.

This clone was counted only a few times. The chain recombines TRBV18 with TRBJ1-5; D unresolved. The CDR3 sequence is 13 residues long. The V gene lost 2 bases and the J gene lost 0 bases, with 2 bases spanning the gap. From germline, CDR1 is KGHSH and CDR2 LQKENI. CDR3 in DNA: TGTGCCAGCTCACCAGATAGCAATCAGCCCCAGCATTTT. Translated: CASSPDSNQPQHF.

DNA of the CDR3: TGTGCCAGCAGCCTCAGGGGCTCGGGCACCGGGGAGCTGTTTTTT. As protein: CASSLRGSGTGELFF. This rearrangement joins TRBV7-9 to TRBJ2-2, with a possible D match to TRBD1 (6 bases). CDR1 and CDR2 (germline): SEHNR, FQNEAQ (reference sequence). This CDR3 has 15 amino acids. The ends were cut back, 5 bases at V and 4 bases at J, with 14 bases in the middle.